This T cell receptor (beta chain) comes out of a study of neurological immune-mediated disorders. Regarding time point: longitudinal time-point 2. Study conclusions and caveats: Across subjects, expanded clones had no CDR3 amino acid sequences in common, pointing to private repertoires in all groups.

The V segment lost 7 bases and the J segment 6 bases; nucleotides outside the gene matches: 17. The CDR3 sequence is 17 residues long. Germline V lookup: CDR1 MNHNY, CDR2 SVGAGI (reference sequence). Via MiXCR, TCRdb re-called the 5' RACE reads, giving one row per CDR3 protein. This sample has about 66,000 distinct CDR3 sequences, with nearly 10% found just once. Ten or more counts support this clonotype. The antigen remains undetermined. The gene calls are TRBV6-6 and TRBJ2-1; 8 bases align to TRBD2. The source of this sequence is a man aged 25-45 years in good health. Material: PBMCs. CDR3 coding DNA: TGTGCCAGCATGTCGGCGGGAGGCTCTGCGTTTCTCAATGAGCAGTTCTTC. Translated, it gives CASMSAGGSAFLNEQFF.